Listed below are T cell receptor beta chains from one sample, sequenced in a study of T cell repertoires in cytomegalovirus infection. In TCRdb, the reads were re-called with MiXCR into one record per CDR3 protein. Of some 900,000 distinct CDR3 sequences detected, about 30% appear once; the ten largest clones hold around 12%. Their specific antigens are unknown. Sequences were derived from cultured CD8+ T cells from PBMCs, sampled from culture after CMV antigen stimulation. These receptors were obtained from a human donor in good health (CMV status not recorded). Some clones in this sample may be carry-over from other donors' samples. The conserved cysteine and the conserved F or W are not part of the CDR3 here. Each record gives: V gene, D gene, J gene, CDR3 protein. D genes are given only for firm matches.

>TRBV7-9|.|TRBJ2-5
ASSSPLGAQETQY
>TRBV2|.|TRBJ2-1
ASPSSYNEQF
>TRBV6-2/TRBV6-3|.|TRBJ2-1
ASKEAHNEQF
>TRBV7-9|.|TRBJ2-7
ASSFGGTEDEQY
>TRBV7-9|.|TRBJ1-1
ASSPDKWENTEAF
>TRBV7-9|TRBD1|TRBJ2-1
ASSLAGTGEYEQF
>TRBV6-2/TRBV6-3|TRBD1|TRBJ1-1
ASSFGTGAF
>TRBV5-4|.|TRBJ1-2
ASSFISPQGYGYT
>TRBV27|.|TRBJ2-7
ASSRGDKTYEQY
>TRBV15|.|TRBJ2-2
ATSSLGNIGELF
>TRBV7-9|.|TRBJ1-2
ASSLSVTSNYGYT
>TRBV7-2|.|TRBJ2-1
VTTLGHEQF
>TRBV20-1|TRBD1|TRBJ1-2
SAVGQGSYGYT
>TRBV6-4|TRBD1|TRBJ2-2
ASSEGQGSGELF
>TRBV6-2/TRBV6-3|.|TRBJ2-6
ASSPYRRANVLT
>TRBV15|TRBD2|TRBJ2-5
ATSRGAGAQETQY
>TRBV2|.|TRBJ2-5
ASVVLDGAGQETQY
>TRBV27|.|TRBJ2-2
ASSFVRGLANTGELF
>TRBV10-3|TRBD1|TRBJ2-1
AISVPGQGHNEQF
>TRBV7-2|TRBD2|TRBJ2-1
ASSLARQKRTSGGYEQF
>TRBV12-3/TRBV12-4|.|TRBJ2-7
ASSPLRNEQY
>TRBV9|TRBD1|TRBJ2-1
ASSAPGQDPTEQF
>TRBV6-5|TRBD1|TRBJ1-1
ASSYSWDSMNTEAF
>TRBV10-1|TRBD1|TRBJ1-2
ASSEDRGFDGYT
>TRBV4-2|.|TRBJ1-1
ASSQDRAAEAF
>TRBV6-5|.|TRBJ1-1
ASSYSGYKTEAF
>TRBV2|TRBD1|TRBJ1-2
ASSESRDRGVHGYT
>TRBV6-6|.|TRBJ2-7
ASTQGGEGYEQY
>TRBV6-5|TRBD1|TRBJ2-7
ASSPGQTFTYEQY
>TRBV28|.|TRBJ1-1
AGVQSASTEAF
>TRBV6-6|.|TRBJ1-4
ASSYTGLFNEKLF
>TRBV19|.|TRBJ2-7
ASSAHPYEQY
>TRBV7-2|.|TRBJ2-5
ASSTDQETQY
>TRBV7-2|TRBD2|TRBJ2-5
ASTGLAGVETQY
>TRBV6-5|TRBD2|TRBJ2-5
ASRRTSGGQETQY
>TRBV6-1|TRBD1|TRBJ2-7
ASSTLWAGGDEQY
>TRBV7-9|.|TRBJ2-3
ASSPNSGTSTDTQY